This T cell receptor (beta chain) was obtained from a study of blood T cell repertoires in COVID-19. Original methodology: Amplification with reference gene primers provided the estimates of nucleated cell counts. Sequencing used immunoSEQ multiplex PCR; TCRdb keeps in-frame clones, though not all of them. V, J and clone size are those of that table, while D and trimming were read from the DNA. Of roughly 60,000 clones listed, roughly 84% are singletons. The CDR3 has 16 amino acids. The germline V gene has CDR1 SNHLY and CDR2 FYNNEI. Trimming removed 0 bases from V and 7 bases from J; junction bases left unmatched: 5.

The chain combines TRBV2 with TRBJ2-1, with 11 bases matching TRBD1. The source of this sequence is an elderly man with COVID-19, enrolled during active disease. Material: peripheral blood. The CDR3 spells CASSEARDRGRNEQFF. CDR3 coding DNA: TGTGCCAGCAGTGAAGCGCGGGACAGGGGGAGGAATGAGCAGTTCTTC. Drawing the rest from reference TRBV2 and TRBJ2-1, the complete variable domain is EPEVTQTPSHQVTQMGQEVILRCVPISNHLYFYWYRQILGQKVEFLVSFYNNEISEKSEIFDDQFSVERPDGSNFTLKIRSTKLEDSAMYFCASSEARDRGRNEQFFGPGTRLTVL.